This T cell receptor beta chain was captured by sequencing in a study of cytomegalovirus exposure and HLA in healthy donors. Study at large: A data release that came early held around 85 million unique TCRs from HLA-typed donors. General study results and limits: In a later analysis, TCR beta V- and J-gene trimming was associated with a missense DCLRE1C variant. Researchers reported in a later analysis that common viral pathogens appeared linked to several top clusters.

PCR used 60 Vbeta primers and 13 Jbeta primers. Here immunoSEQ multiplex PCR was the method, and the copy in TCRdb shows in-frame clones only, minus some. The sample holds about 160,000 clones, approximately 80% seen once. About this clone: What it binds is not known.

Germline V lookup: CDR1 SGHVS, CDR2 FQNEAQ. V lost 7 bases, J lost 5 bases, and 10 bases stayed unmatched. The CDR3 runs to 14 residues. Sequencing used PBMCs. The chain recombines TRBV7-8 with TRBJ1-1; 7 bases agree with TRBD1. This TCR was sampled from a woman aged 18 to 35 in good health and CMV-seronegative. CDR3 bases: TGTGCCAGCACCCTCTGGGACAGTCGAACTGAAGCTTTCTTT. It specifies CASTLWDSRTEAFF.